This T cell receptor (beta chain) was recovered during a study of T cell responses to AZD1222 COVID-19 vaccine. Findings and caveats of the study: Females outnumbered males among donors, who were mostly white British; clonal diversity was possibly underestimated. Baseline seropositives among AZD1222 recipients totaled only five or six. Close to half of spike-specific TCRs reportedly recognize unmutated variant regions. Dominant at 160-218 and 743-854, vaccine-associated CD4 TCRs also spanned spike.

Repertoires were generated with immunoSEQ multiplex PCR, while TCRdb's copy carries only in-frame clones and drops some. The data contain about 94,000 clones, about 88% of them singletons. Points on this clone: The antigen remains unidentified.

Germline CDR1 is LNHDA and CDR2 is SQIVND (reference sequence). Trimming cost V 1 base and J 7 bases, with 5 bases left between them. The CDR3 is 12 amino acids. The source was peripheral blood, collected on day 0 of AZD1222 vaccination. The TCR originated in an adult in good health. The chain links TRBV19 to TRBJ1-5, with D hard to call. The CDR3 DNA is TGTGCCAGTAGTATAGCAGCCCAGCCCCAGCATTTT. It yields the protein CASSIAAQPQHF.